This T cell receptor (beta chain) was sequenced during a study of regulatory and conventional T cells in RAG deficiency. TCRdb keeps only in-frame clones here, not all; method: immunoSEQ multiplex PCR. The sample consists of approximately 28,000 clones, nearly 95% of them appearing once. To note about this clone: The antigen is undetermined.

The germline CDR1 and CDR2 sequences are GTSNPN and SVGIG (reference sequence). V shed 0 bases and J shed 6 bases, with 5 bases lying between them. There are 11 residues in the CDR3. General study findings and limits: Sorted Omenn CD25-high CD127-low cells may not be bona fide Tregs. Shorter CDR3s in all patient subsets; >75% Treg-Tconv overlap in Omenn. Omenn syndrome and CID/AS patients had around 100-fold fewer unique Treg TCR beta sequences, versus about 10-fold elsewhere.

Blood CD4+ CD25-low CD127-high conventional T cells supplied the genomic DNA template. The sample also formed part of further work on regulatory T cells. In that study: The PCR used 52 TRBV and 13 TRBJ primers. Skewed V and J usage and few unique V-J pairs marked patient repertoires, most in Tregs.

Sample: CD25- CD4+ T cells sorted from blood. This receptor was obtained from a human donor in good health. The rearrangement links TRBV30 to TRBJ1-1; no clear D gene. The CDR3 nucleotides are TGTGCCTGGAGTGTGCAGTCTGAAGCTTTCTTT. As protein: CAWSVQSEAFF. Using reference TRBV30 and TRBJ1-1 for the parts outside the CDR3, the full variable domain is SQTIHQWPATLVQPVGSPLSLECTVEGTSNPNLYWYRQAAGRGLQLLFYSVGIGQISSEVPQNLSASRPQDRQFILSSKKLLLSDSGFYLCAWSVQSEAFFGQGTRLTVV.